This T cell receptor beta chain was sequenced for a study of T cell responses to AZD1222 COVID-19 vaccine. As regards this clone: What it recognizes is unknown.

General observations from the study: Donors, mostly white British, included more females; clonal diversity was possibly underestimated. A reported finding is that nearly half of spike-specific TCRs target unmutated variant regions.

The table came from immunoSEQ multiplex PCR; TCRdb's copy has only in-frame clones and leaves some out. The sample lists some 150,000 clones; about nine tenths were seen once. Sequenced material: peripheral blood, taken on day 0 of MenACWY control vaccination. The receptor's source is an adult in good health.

The CDR3 region is CASGLQGLGPNTEAFF. CDR3 DNA sequence: TGTGCCAGCGGTCTCCAGGGTTTGGGGCCGAACACTGAAGCTTTCTTT. The chain couples TRBV21-1 to TRBJ1-1; the table gives TRBD1 as D, unverified against the DNA. TRBV21-1 is labeled a pseudogene. CDR3 length: 16 amino acids.